Here is one T cell receptor (beta chain) with its context. The source of the sample is a study of cytomegalovirus exposure and HLA in healthy donors. This PCR relied on a set of 60 Vbeta primers and 13 Jbeta primers. The protocol was immunoSEQ multiplex PCR, while the TCRdb copy is restricted to in-frame clones and leaves out a portion. The sample contains 110,000 to 150,000 clones, around 73% of which appear only once. This TCR was recovered from a female donor in good health and CMV-seronegative. Sequenced input: PBMCs.

The CDR3 nucleotides are TGTGCCAGCAGTTACTCCCAGGGTTTCGGCTACGAGCAGTACTTC. This sequence encodes CASSYSQGFGYEQYF. The chain couples TRBV6-5 to TRBJ2-5, with D tentatively TRBD1 (5 bases). TRBJ2-7 matches the DNA end more closely, so the J call is doubtful. The CDR3 is 15 amino acids. Germline CDR1 and CDR2: MNHEY and SVGAGI.